This is a list of T cell receptor beta chains from one sample in a study of beta chain features in type 1 diabetes. Only in-frame clones appear in the TCRdb table, and some are missing; sequencing was by immunoSEQ multiplex PCR. The sample consists of 160,000 or so clones, roughly 63% of them appearing once. The sequenced sample consisted of naive CD4+ T cells from blood. The source of these receptors is a man aged 30-40 years with type 1 diabetes. The CDR3 runs from the conserved cysteine through the conserved F or W. The D gene is left open where the match is weak. Some rows mark clone size as missing; the rest say once, few, many or name a class of expanded clone.

cdr3_length	j_call	clone_size	v_call	d_call	cdr3_aa	cdr3_nt
12	TRBJ2-3	-	TRBV2	-	CASNKLVNTQYF	TGTGCCAGCAATAAACTAGTGAATACGCAGTATTTT
15	TRBJ2-1	-	TRBV5-1	TRBD2	CASSLASGDYNEQFF	TGCGCCAGCAGCCTCGCTAGCGGGGACTACAATGAGCAGTTCTTC
17	TRBJ2-1	-	TRBV7-7	TRBD2	CASSSATGTSGYNEQFF	TGTGCTAGCAGTTCAGCAACCGGGACTAGCGGTTACAATGAGCAGTTCTTC
12	TRBJ1-4	-	TRBV7-9	-	CASSTGNENLFF	TGTGCCAGCAGTACGGGGAATGAAAACCTGTTTTTT
11	TRBJ2-7	few	TRBV20-1	-	CSAILSYEQYF	TGCAGTGCTATCTTATCCTACGAGCAGTACTTC
13	TRBJ1-3	once	TRBV25-1	-	CASTGSSGNTIYF	TGTGCCAGCACGGGAAGCTCTGGAAACACCATATATTTT
14	TRBJ2-2	-	TRBV7-9	-	CASSLNQNTGELFF	TGTGCCAGCAGCTTAAACCAGAACACCGGGGAGCTGTTTTTT
12	TRBJ2-7	few	TRBV30	-	CAWGGATYEQYF	TGTGCCTGGGGAGGGGCAACCTACGAGCAGTACTTC
15	TRBJ2-3	-	TRBV2	TRBD1	CASSPGQGRTDTQYF	TGTGCCAGCAGCCCGGGACAGGGAAGAACAGATACGCAGTATTTT
12	TRBJ2-5	-	TRBV29-1	-	CSVEEQGETQYF	TGCAGCGTTGAAGAGCAGGGGGAGACCCAGTACTTC
17	TRBJ1-6	-	TRBV27	-	CASTMTVRTPNNSPLHF	TGTGCCAGCACTATGACAGTGAGAACACCAAATAATTCACCCCTCCACTTT
15	TRBJ1-1	-	TRBV5-1	-	CASSLGVRVNTEAFF	TGCGCCAGCAGCTTGGGTGTCAGAGTGAACACTGAAGCTTTCTTT
13	TRBJ2-7	few	TRBV29-1	-	CSVDAGADYEQYF	TGCAGCGTTGATGCAGGGGCCGACTACGAGCAGTACTTC
13	TRBJ2-5	once	TRBV7-7	-	CASAGERGETQYF	TGTGCCAGCGCGGGCGAAAGGGGAGAGACCCAGTACTTC
14	TRBJ2-7	-	TRBV29-1	-	CSVEGGPETYEQYF	TGCAGCGTGGAGGGAGGACCAGAGACCTACGAGCAGTACTTC
16	TRBJ2-3	-	TRBV7-9	TRBD2	CASSTFTSASTDTQYF	TGTGCCAGCAGCACCTTTACTAGCGCAAGCACAGATACGCAGTATTTT
13	TRBJ2-1	-	TRBV7-9	-	CASSVTGPNEQFF	TGTGCCAGCAGCGTAACAGGGCCCAATGAGCAGTTCTTC
11	TRBJ2-1	-	TRBV20-1	-	CSASDNNEQFF	TGCAGTGCTAGCGATAACAATGAGCAGTTCTTC
13	TRBJ1-5	once	TRBV30	-	CAWNTGSHQPQHF	TGTGCCTGGAACACAGGATCCCATCAGCCCCAGCATTTT
15	TRBJ2-3	-	TRBV10-3	TRBD1	CAISEGDSSTDTQYF	TGTGCCATCAGTGAAGGGGACAGTAGCACAGATACGCAGTATTTT
14	TRBJ1-1	few	TRBV11-2	-	CASSLAGEGTEAFF	TGTGCCAGCAGCTTGGCAGGGGAGGGCACTGAAGCTTTCTTT
13	TRBJ2-3	-	TRBV2	-	CASSESLLTPQYF	TGTGCCAGCAGTGAAAGTCTTCTCACCCCGCAGTATTTT
11	TRBJ1-3	-	TRBV29-1	-	CSVESGNTIYF	TGCAGCGTTGAAAGTGGAAACACCATATATTTT
11	TRBJ2-2	-	TRBV20-1	TRBD1	CSADRGGELFF	TGCAGTGCTGACAGGGGAGGGGAGCTGTTTTTT
15	TRBJ2-5	-	TRBV30	TRBD1	CAWSDLTGGSETQYF	TGTGCCTGGAGTGATTTGACAGGGGGTTCGGAGACCCAGTACTTC
15	TRBJ1-4	few	TRBV18	-	CASSPDGTTNEKLFF	TGTGCCAGCTCACCCGACGGCACAACTAATGAAAAACTGTTTTTT
13	TRBJ1-4	few	TRBV10-3	-	CAISGQEGEKLFF	TGTGCCATCAGTGGGCAGGAGGGTGAAAAACTGTTTTTT
13	TRBJ1-1	-	TRBV29-1	TRBD1	CSVDRELNTEAFF	TGCAGCGTAGACAGGGAGCTGAACACTGAAGCTTTCTTT
13	TRBJ1-1	once	TRBV29-1	-	CSVKTGMNTEAFF	TGCAGCGTCAAGACAGGAATGAACACTGAAGCTTTCTTT
13	TRBJ1-2	-	TRBV19	TRBD1	CASTRGQFYGYTF	TGTGCCAGCACCAGGGGACAGTTTTATGGCTACACCTTC
14	TRBJ2-1	-	TRBV29-1	-	CSVQGLATNFNPFF	TGCAGCGTACAGGGACTGGCTACGAACTTCAATCCGTTCTTC
14	TRBJ2-7	-	TRBV6-5	TRBD1	CASSYSTGPYEQYF	TGTGCCAGCAGTTACTCGACAGGGCCGTACGAGCAGTACTTC
15	TRBJ2-1	few	TRBV29-1	TRBD1	CSVRVGTGTGNEQFF	TGCAGCGTTAGAGTTGGGACAGGGACCGGTAATGAGCAGTTCTTC
15	TRBJ2-3	-	TRBV9	TRBD2	CASSPRGRGPDTQYF	TGTGCCAGCAGCCCGCGTGGGAGGGGCCCAGATACGCAGTATTTT
15	TRBJ1-2	few	TRBV18	TRBD1	CASSPRTGDITGYTF	TGTGCCAGCTCCCCTAGGACAGGGGACATTACGGGCTACACCTTC
17	TRBJ1-4	-	TRBV4-3	TRBD1	CASSLQGGGTGEEKLFF	TGCGCCAGCAGCCTTCAGGGGGGAGGGACAGGAGAGGAAAAACTGTTTTTT
15	TRBJ2-1	-	TRBV7-2	-	CASSFVWQSGDEQFF	TGTGCCAGCAGCTTTGTTTGGCAGAGCGGAGATGAGCAGTTCTTC
15	TRBJ2-4	few	TRBV2	TRBD2	CASSTSGALKDIQYF	TGTGCCAGCAGTACTAGCGGGGCATTAAAGGACATTCAGTACTTC
14	TRBJ1-6	-	TRBV7-9	-	CAGGRLGGDSPLHF	TGTGCCGGCGGGCGGCTCGGAGGGGATTCACCCCTCCACTTT
14	TRBJ2-1	-	TRBV6-4	-	CASSKEVTYNEQFF	TGTGCCAGCAGTAAGGAGGTAACCTACAATGAGCAGTTCTTC
13	TRBJ1-1	few	TRBV29-1	-	CSVFDTRDTEAFF	TGCAGCGTTTTTGATACCAGGGACACTGAAGCTTTCTTT
13	TRBJ2-7	-	TRBV7-2	TRBD1	CASSRDRDYEQYF	TGTGCCAGCAGCCGGGACAGGGACTACGAGCAGTACTTC
14	TRBJ1-1	-	TRBV25-1	-	CASSGLTANTEAFF	TGTGCCAGCAGTGGCTTGACGGCGAACACTGAAGCTTTCTTT
16	TRBJ1-3	few	TRBV30	TRBD1	CAWGTGGTLAGNTIYF	TGTGCCTGGGGGACAGGGGGAACGCTCGCTGGAAACACCATATATTTT
14	TRBJ2-7	-	TRBV7-2	-	CASSSGTASYEQYF	TGTGCCAGCAGCTCCGGGACGGCTTCCTACGAGCAGTACTTC
15	TRBJ2-2	few	TRBV23-1	-	CASSQSGPYTGELFF	TGCGCCAGCAGTCAATCTGGCCCATACACCGGGGAGCTGTTTTTT
12	TRBJ2-5	-	TRBV30	-	CAWSVHGETQYF	TGTGCCTGGAGTGTACACGGAGAGACCCAGTACTTC
16	TRBJ2-6	-	TRBV27	-	CASSADTSSGANVLTF	TGTGCCAGCAGTGCCGATACTAGCTCTGGGGCCAACGTCCTGACTTTC
14	TRBJ2-5	few	TRBV9	TRBD2	CASSMGLAKETQYF	TGTGCCAGCAGCATGGGACTAGCGAAAGAGACCCAGTACTTC
12	TRBJ2-5	few	TRBV7-2	-	CAGSDSQETQYF	TGTGCCGGCTCGGACAGCCAAGAGACCCAGTACTTC